The 23 T cell receptor beta chains listed next were all sequenced from one sample in a study of identifying expanded T cells in peripheral blood. Method: immunoSEQ multiplex PCR; TCRdb's copy keeps in-frame clones and lacks some. This sample has some 100,000 clones, with 80% to 90% found just once. Sequenced sample: blood. The receptors come from a person aged 18-70 years in good health.

V usage is TRBV10-1 and J usage is TRBJ2-3; 12 bases align to TRBD2. In germline, CDR1 is WNHNN, CDR2 SYGVQD (reference sequence). The CDR3 sequence is 16 residues long. V was clipped by 6 bases and J by 0 bases; unmatched bases: 4. CDR3 DNA sequence: TGCGCCAGCAGCGTACTAGCGGGGGGAAGCACAGATACGCAGTATTTT. It translates to CASSVLAGGSTDTQYF.

The chain combines TRBV5-1 with TRBJ2-7; no definite D call. The V and J ends lost 3 bases and 2 bases respectively, with 12 bases between them. The CDR3 totals 14 residues. Germline V gene lookup returns CDR1 SGHRS and CDR2 YFSETQ. The CDR3 protein is CASSYRQGPYEQYF. CDR3 coding DNA: TGCGCCAGCAGCTACCGACAAGGGCCCTACGAGCAGTACTTC.

The chain carries TRBV27 and TRBJ2-5, with no clear D. This CDR3 region has 15 residues. V lost 2 bases, J lost 0 bases, and 10 bases lay in between. Per the germline V gene, CDR1 is MNHEY and CDR2 is SMNVEV (reference sequence). The CDR3 DNA follows: TGTGCCAGCAGTTTAAGGCGGCAGTACCAAGAGACCCAGTACTTC. This codes for CASSLRRQYQETQYF.

The chain combines TRBV4-1 with TRBJ2-7, with D unresolved. The CDR3 contains 15 residues. Trimming took off 0 bases at V and 0 bases at J, with 9 bases between the two ends. Germline V lookup: CDR1 MGHRA, CDR2 YSYEKL. The CDR3: CASSQDDTSSYEQYF. The CDR3 nucleotides are TGCGCCAGCAGCCAAGATGATACATCCTCCTACGAGCAGTACTTC.

The J gene is TRBJ1-4, the V gene TRBV10-3; a possible D gene is TRBD1 (6 bases). The CDR3 consists of 13 residues. Trimming stripped 6 bases from V and 9 bases from J, with 14 bases between. Germline V gives CDR1 ENHRY, CDR2 SYGVKD. The CDR3 region is CAIRPGGGKKLFF. DNA of the CDR3: TGTGCCATCAGACCCGGTGGGGGCAAAAAACTGTTTTTT.

The chain combines TRBV25-1 with TRBJ2-6; D gene uncertain. The V gene's germline CDR1 is MGHDK and CDR2 SYGVNS. CDR3 length: 13 residues. The V and J ends lost 6 bases and 0 bases respectively, with 3 bases between them. In DNA, the CDR3 is TGTGCCAGCAGGTCCTCTGGGGCCAACGTCCTGACTTTC. It codes for CASRSSGANVLTF.

The gene calls are TRBV18 and TRBJ1-2; D unresolved. Germline CDR1 KGHSH, CDR2 LQKENI. CDR3 length: 15 amino acids. V lost 1 base and J lost 1, with 10 bases in between. For the CDR3, the DNA is TGTGCCAGCTCACCACTTGAGGATAATAACTATGGCTACACCTTC. Translation: CASSPLEDNNYGYTF.

The rearrangement links TRBV4-3 to TRBJ2-6, with 9 bases fitting TRBD1. The CDR3 extends over 18 amino acids. Germline trimming cut 4 bases from V and 0 bases from J; bases unmatched to any gene: 7. Germline CDR1 reads LGHNA; CDR2 reads YSLEER. The CDR3 sequence is CASSPGTGSYSGANVLTF. For the CDR3, the DNA is TGCGCCAGCAGCCCTGGGACAGGGTCGTACTCTGGGGCCAACGTCCTGACTTTC.

In DNA form, the CDR3 reads TGTGCCAGCAGCCTACGCGGGGAGCAGTACTTC. It yields the protein CASSLRGEQYF. The J gene is TRBJ2-7, the V gene TRBV11-3; the D gene is possibly TRBD2 (5 bases). The V gene lost 5 bases and the J gene lost 7 bases, with 9 bases spanning the gap. Germline V gene sequence: CDR1 SGHNT, CDR2 YENEEA. The length of the CDR3 is 11 residues.

The chain recombines TRBV5-1 with TRBJ1-1, with a tentative D call TRBD1 (5 bases). V lost 1 base and J 3 bases, leaving 13 bases between the germline ends. The CDR3 has 15 amino acids. Germline lookup yields CDR1 SGHRS and CDR2 YFSETQ. The CDR3 is CASSLWSTGDTEAFF. The CDR3 DNA follows: TGCGCCAGCAGCTTGTGGTCAACGGGGGACACTGAAGCTTTCTTT.

The chain joins TRBV5-6 to TRBJ1-2, with D tentatively TRBD1 (5 bases). V was trimmed by 5 bases and J by 1 base, leaving 12 bases between them. The CDR3 is 14 residues long. Germline V gives CDR1 SGHDT, CDR2 YYEEEE. In DNA form, the CDR3 reads TGTGCCAGCAGAGCGGGGCAGATTAACTATGGCTACACCTTC. This translates into CASRAGQINYGYTF.

V gene TRBV6-4 combines with J gene TRBJ1-1; D gene uncertain. The V end lost 0 bases, the J end lost 11 bases, and 10 bases lay between the germline ends. This CDR3 has 12 residues. The germline V gene has CDR1 MRHNA and CDR2 SNTAGT. The CDR3, as DNA: TGTGCCAGCAGTGACTCTTCGTTGAGGGCTTTCTTT. Translated: CASSDSSLRAFF.

This clone was observed a handful of times. The same CDR3 also results from other DNA sequences found in this sample. This rearrangement joins TRBV4-3 to TRBJ2-5, with D perhaps matching TRBD2 (6 bases). The CDR3 runs 15 residues. The V and J ends lost 0 bases and 3 bases respectively, with 11 bases between them. Germline V gene lookup returns CDR1 LGHNA and CDR2 YSLEER. The DNA of the CDR3 is TGCGCCAGCAGCCAAGATCGGAGGGACGAAGAGACCCAGTACTTC. It codes for CASSQDRRDEETQYF.

V is TRBV6-1 and J is TRBJ2-7; 14 bases fit TRBD2. The length of the CDR3 is 16 residues. Trimming at V came to 2 bases and at J to 4 bases, leaving 4 bases not matched to a gene. Germline V gene sequence: CDR1 MNHNS, CDR2 SASEGT. The CDR3 DNA follows: TGTGCCAGCAGTGAACCACGGACTAGCGGGAGGTACGAGCAGTACTTC. Translated: CASSEPRTSGRYEQYF.

V and J are TRBV5-1 and TRBJ1-2; D remains ambiguous. The CDR3 sequence is 13 residues long. The germline V gene encodes CDR1 SGHRS and CDR2 YFSETQ. V shed 1 base and J shed 2 bases, with 6 bases lying between them. This CDR3 reads CASSLRQNYGYTF. In DNA form, the CDR3 reads TGCGCCAGCAGCTTGCGGCAGAACTATGGCTACACCTTC. Variable domain in full (rest from reference TRBV5-1 and TRBJ1-2): KAGVTQTPRYLIKTRGQQVTLSCSPISGHRSVSWYQQTPGQGLQFLFEYFSETQRNKGNFPGRFSGRQFSNSRSEMNVSTLELGDSALYLCASSLRQNYGYTFGSGTRLTVV.

The V call is TRBV11-2, the J call TRBJ1-2; no firm D call. The CDR3 extends over 13 amino acids. CDR1 is SGHAT and CDR2 is FQNNGV in the germline V gene. Trimming took 0 bases from V and 8 from J, leaving 10 bases between them. The CDR3 DNA reads TGTGCCAGCAGCTTAGAACAGCTTTCGGGCTACACCTTC. It specifies CASSLEQLSGYTF.

This clone was recorded only once. The chain uses TRBV11-3 and TRBJ2-7; a weak D match, TRBD2 (7 bases). V was clipped by 3 bases and J by 4 bases, with 16 bases between them. The CDR3 consists of 15 residues. Germline-derived CDR1 and CDR2 are SGHNT and YENEEA. CDR3 region: CASSFEGGGFYEQYF. CDR3 nucleotides: TGTGCCAGCAGCTTCGAGGGAGGGGGGTTTTACGAGCAGTACTTC.

The chain joins TRBV2 to TRBJ2-7, with D perhaps TRBD2 (7 bases). Germline CDR1 reads SNHLY; CDR2 reads FYNNEI. The CDR3 has 15 amino acids. Trimming removed 6 bases at V and 3 bases at J, with 18 bases between. CDR3 amino acids: CASSLRGGDLYEQYF. The CDR3 DNA reads TGTGCCAGCAGCCTTAGGGGGGGCGATCTCTACGAGCAGTACTTC.

The chain carries TRBV19 and TRBJ2-1, with 7 nucleotides matching TRBD2. This CDR3 comprises 15 residues. CDR1 is LNHDA and CDR2 is SQIVND in the germline V gene (reference sequence). The V and J ends lost 2 bases and 3 bases, in that order; junction bases with no gene match: 4. The CDR3 nucleotides are TGTGCCAGTAGTATAACGAGCGGGGTCTACAATGAGCAGTTCTTC. Encoded protein: CASSITSGVYNEQFF. Complete variable domain (other parts from reference TRBV19 and TRBJ2-1): DGGITQSPKYLFRKEGQNVTLSCEQNLNHDAMYWYRQDPGQGLRLIYYSQIVNDFQKGDIAEGYSVSREKKESFPLTVTSAQKNPTAFYLCASSITSGVYNEQFFGPGTRLTVL.

The chain links TRBV6-1 to TRBJ2-5, with 8 bases aligning to TRBD1. Germline V gene data show CDR1 as MNHNS and CDR2 as SASEGT. There are 14 residues in the CDR3. J gave up 4 bases and V 6 bases, and 7 bases lay outside the gene matches. The CDR3 nucleotides are TGTGCCAGCAGCACCTGGGACAGGACAGAGACCCAGTACTTC. Its translation: CASSTWDRTETQYF.

The chain carries TRBV27 and TRBJ2-5, with D possibly being TRBD1 (6 bases). The CDR3 spans 15 residues. The V end lost 0 bases, the J end lost 2 bases, and 10 bases lay between the germline ends. Germline V CDR1 and CDR2: MNHEY, SMNVEV (reference sequence). In nucleotides, the CDR3 is TGTGCCAGCAGTTTATCGGGGGACACACAAGAGACCCAGTACTTC. Its translation: CASSLSGDTQETQYF.

J is TRBJ1-1 and V is TRBV5-1; D is uncertain. This CDR3 comprises 11 residues. With 0 bases removed from V and 7 bases from J, the gap between germline ends came to 4 bases. The germline gives CDR1 SGHRS, CDR2 YFSETQ. The CDR3 sequence: CASSLAGEAFF. CDR3 bases: TGCGCCAGCAGCTTGGCTGGTGAAGCTTTCTTT. The whole variable domain, remainder taken from reference TRBV5-1 and TRBJ1-1, is KAGVTQTPRYLIKTRGQQVTLSCSPISGHRSVSWYQQTPGQGLQFLFEYFSETQRNKGNFPGRFSGRQFSNSRSEMNVSTLELGDSALYLCASSLAGEAFFGQGTRLTVV.

As regards this clone: The sample holds other DNA sequences that translate to the same CDR3. The chain couples TRBV6-1 to TRBJ2-7, with no clear D. The CDR3 extends over 11 amino acids. V shed 4 bases and J shed 0 bases, with 1 base lying between them. Germline V lookup: CDR1 MNHNS, CDR2 SASEGT. The chain's CDR3 is CASSASYEQYF. The CDR3 DNA reads as TGTGCCAGCAGTGCCTCCTACGAGCAGTACTTC.